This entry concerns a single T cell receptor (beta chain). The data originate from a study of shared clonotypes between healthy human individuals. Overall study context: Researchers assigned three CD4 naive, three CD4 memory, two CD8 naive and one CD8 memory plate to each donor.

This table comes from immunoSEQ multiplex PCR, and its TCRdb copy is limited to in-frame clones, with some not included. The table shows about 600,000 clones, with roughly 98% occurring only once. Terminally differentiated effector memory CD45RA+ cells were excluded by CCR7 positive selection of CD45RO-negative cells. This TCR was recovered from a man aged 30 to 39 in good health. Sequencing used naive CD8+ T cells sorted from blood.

The CDR3 here is CASSLVGKPSTDTQYF. In DNA, the CDR3 is TGTGCCAGCAGCTTAGTAGGTAAACCTAGCACAGATACGCAGTATTTT. This chain connects TRBV7-9 to TRBJ2-3; D is unresolved. CDR3 length: 16 amino acids. The V and J ends lost 1 base and 0 bases respectively, with 11 bases between them. The V gene's germline CDR1 is SEHNR and CDR2 FQNEAQ (reference sequence).